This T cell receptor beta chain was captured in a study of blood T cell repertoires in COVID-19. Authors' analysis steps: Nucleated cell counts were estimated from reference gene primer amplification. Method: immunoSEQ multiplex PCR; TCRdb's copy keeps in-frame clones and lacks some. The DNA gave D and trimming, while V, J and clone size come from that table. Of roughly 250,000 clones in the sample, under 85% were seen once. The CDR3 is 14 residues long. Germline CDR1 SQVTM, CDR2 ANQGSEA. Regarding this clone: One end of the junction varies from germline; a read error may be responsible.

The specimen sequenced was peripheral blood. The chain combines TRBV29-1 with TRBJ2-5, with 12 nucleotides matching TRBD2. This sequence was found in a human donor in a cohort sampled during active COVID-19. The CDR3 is CCVGATSGGETQYF. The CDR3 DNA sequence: TGCTGCGTGGGGGCGACTAGCGGGGGAGAGACCCAGTACTTC.